Presented here are 5 T cell receptor beta chains from one specimen sequenced in a study of blood T cell repertoires in COVID-19. The method was immunoSEQ multiplex PCR; TCRdb's version includes in-frame clones alone and lacks a portion of them. The sample has about 150,000 clones, around 79% seen once. The sequenced material came from peripheral blood. The receptors here all came from an older man with acute or convalescent COVID-19.

The chain couples TRBV6-5 to TRBJ1-1; 9 bases match TRBD1. Trimming removed 5 bases from V and 5 bases from J; junction bases left unmatched: 3. This CDR3 comprises 13 residues. Per the germline V gene, CDR1 is MNHEY and CDR2 is SVGAGI. CDR3: CASSTGGVTEAFF. CDR3 bases: TGTGCCAGCAGTACAGGGGGCGTGACTGAAGCTTTCTTT.

This rearrangement joins TRBV15 to TRBJ1-6; D is possibly TRBD1 (5 bases). The CDR3 covers 15 residues. Looked up from germline, CDR1 is LNHNV and CDR2 is YYDKDF (reference sequence). V lost 5 bases to trimming and J lost 8 bases, with 16 bases between them. In DNA form, the CDR3 reads TGTGCCACCAGCCCCGACGGGACTCCTTATTCACCCCTCCACTTT. Translation: CATSPDGTPYSPLHF.

This clone has a single count. The rearrangement joins TRBV7-9 to TRBJ2-1, with a tentative D call TRBD1 (5 bases). Germline lookup yields CDR1 SEHNR and CDR2 FQNEAQ (reference sequence). The germline V and J ends were trimmed by 4 bases and 0 bases, with 13 bases remaining between them. The CDR3 extends over 16 amino acids. In DNA, the CDR3 is TGTGCCAGCAGCTACCTCTCAGGGTACTCCTACAATGAGCAGTTCTTC. Its protein product is CASSYLSGYSYNEQFF.

This chain connects TRBV2 to TRBJ2-3; D not certain. V dropped 8 bases and J dropped 0 bases, with 15 bases sitting between them. The CDR3 spans 15 residues. The germline V gene has CDR1 SNHLY and CDR2 FYNNEI. CDR3 loop: CASVAEPTSTDTQYF. The CDR3 bases are TGTGCCAGCGTCGCGGAGCCCACTAGCACAGATACGCAGTATTTT.

This clone has only one observation. The CDR3 region is CASSIESTSGGAYEQYF. The CDR3 coding sequence is TGTGCCAGTAGTATAGAGTCGACTAGCGGGGGTGCCTACGAGCAGTACTTC. The chain employs TRBV19 and TRBJ2-7, with 12 bases that match TRBD2. With 0 bases clipped from V and 2 bases from J, the junction kept 5 bases outside the gene matches. Germline loops: CDR1 LNHDA, CDR2 SQIVND (reference sequence). This CDR3 has 17 amino acids.